The 21 T cell receptor beta chains below come from one sample, sequenced in a study of T cells in Graves' hyperthyroidism and ophthalmopathy. Amplification of TCR beta CDR3 regions was performed using RNA transcripts as template. With the HTBI primer set, the TCR CDR3 went through a first round of RT-PCR. Each CDR3 protein gets one entry after TCRdb re-called the multiplex PCR reads with MiXCR. The repertoire includes around 380,000 distinct CDR3 sequences, roughly 14% of them detected once, and less than 25% sits in the top ten. Material: blood. Receptors were obtained from a man aged 30 to 39 with Graves' hyperthyroidism that later progressed to Graves' ophthalmopathy.

Many counts were recorded for this clonotype. The rearrangement uses TRBV29-1 and TRBJ1-2; D remains ambiguous. Germline V CDR1 and CDR2: SQVTM, ANQGSEA. The CDR3 runs to 11 residues. Trimming took 4 bases from V and 2 from J, leaving 5 bases between them. CDR3 bases: TGCAGCGTTGTGGTGAACTATGGCTACACCTTC. Encoded protein: CSVVVNYGYTF.

This clonotype has ten or more counts. This sequence joins TRBV28 and TRBJ1-6; D is undetermined. Deletions cut 3 bases from V and 7 bases from J, with 10 bases between. The CDR3 length is 14 residues. Germline CDR1 reads MDHEN; CDR2 reads SYDVKM. The CDR3 coding sequence is TGTGCCAGCAGTTTCCGGCTTTCGAATTCACCCCTCCACTTT. This encodes CASSFRLSNSPLHF.

The chain recombines TRBV4-1 with TRBJ1-1, with D perhaps TRBD1 (6 bases). V lost 2 bases to trimming and J lost 1 base, with 11 bases between them. This CDR3 comprises 15 residues. Germline CDR1 is MGHRA and CDR2 is YSYEKL. CDR3 amino acids: CASSQKGHQNTEAFF. Here the CDR3 DNA reads TGCGCCAGCAGCCAAAAGGGACACCAGAACACTGAAGCTTTCTTT.

The gene calls are TRBV6-1 and TRBJ1-5, with D possibly TRBD1 on 6 matching bases. V lost 3 bases and J lost 1, with 10 bases in between. This CDR3 comprises 15 residues. Looked up from germline, CDR1 is MNHNS and CDR2 is SASEGT. CDR3 in DNA: TGTGCCAGCAGTGAGTTCGGACAGAGCAATCAGCCCCAGCATTTT. Translating it yields CASSEFGQSNQPQHF.

This clonotype was seen many times. The V gene is TRBV15, the J gene TRBJ1-2; D ambiguous. Looked up from germline, CDR1 is LNHNV and CDR2 is YYDKDF (reference sequence). V was clipped by 0 bases and J by 1 base, with 15 bases between them. The CDR3 totals 17 residues. The CDR3 DNA sequence: TGTGCCACCAGCAGAGATTCCCTCGGGGAGGTTAACTATGGCTACACCTTC. Translated: CATSRDSLGEVNYGYTF. The whole variable domain, filled in from reference TRBV15 and TRBJ1-2, reads DAMVIQNPRYQVTQFGKPVTLSCSQTLNHNVMYWYQQKSSQAPKLLFHYYDKDFNNEADTPDNFQSRRPNTSFCFLDIRSPGLGDTAMYLCATSRDSLGEVNYGYTFGSGTRLTVV.

In its sample, this clonotype was seen many times. The chain has TRBV6-1 and TRBJ2-1; a possible D gene is TRBD2 (7 bases). Trimming removed 7 bases at V and 2 bases at J, with 15 bases between. Germline V gene lookup returns CDR1 MNHNS and CDR2 SASEGT. The CDR3 is 15 residues long. The CDR3 loop reads CASTLGGGAYNEQFF. The CDR3 coding sequence is TGTGCCAGCACCCTGGGGGGGGGCGCCTACAATGAGCAGTTCTTC.

The rearrangement joins TRBV7-9 to TRBJ2-5; 11 positions match TRBD1. CDR1 is SEHNR and CDR2 is FQNEAQ in the germline V gene (reference sequence). The CDR3 is 18 amino acids. V was clipped by 5 bases and J by 1 base; unmatched bases: 12. CDR3 sequence (DNA): TGTGCCAGCAGCCCCGGACAGGGGGCCATTATGTCCCAAGAGACCCAGTACTTC. This gives the protein CASSPGQGAIMSQETQYF.

This clonotype was seen many times. The chain is built from TRBV7-8 and TRBJ2-1, with 8 bases aligning to TRBD2. Germline trimming cut 1 base from V and 7 bases from J; bases unmatched to any gene: 6. Germline V gene lookup returns CDR1 SGHVS and CDR2 FQNEAQ. The CDR3 spans 15 residues. The CDR3, as DNA: TGTGCCAGCAGCTTAGAACGGGGGGGCCTTAATGAGCAGTTCTTC. It encodes CASSLERGGLNEQFF.

This chain joins TRBV19 and TRBJ1-5; TRBD1 agrees at 10 bases. V trimming: 7 bases; J trimming: 7 bases; junction bases outside the gene matches: 7. The CDR3 covers 14 residues. Germline V gene data show CDR1 as LNHDA and CDR2 as SQIVND (reference sequence). This CDR3 is CASTMDRGWQPQHF. The CDR3, as DNA: TGTGCCAGTACCATGGACAGGGGGTGGCAGCCCCAGCATTTT.

This clonotype was detected a few times. CDR3 DNA: TGTGCAACACGGGGAGTAGAGACCCAGTACTTC. It yields the protein CATRGVETQYF. The chain employs TRBV10-3 and TRBJ2-5, with a possible D match to TRBD2 (5 bases). Looked up from germline, CDR1 is ENHRY and CDR2 is SYGVKD. This CDR3 comprises 11 residues.

The sample holds many counts of this clonotype. The chain carries TRBV5-1 and TRBJ2-3; 12 bases line up with TRBD2. V shed 0 bases, J shed 10 bases, and the junction held 6 bases outside the gene matches. The CDR3 sequence is 15 residues long. Germline assignment: CDR1 SGHRS and CDR2 YFSETQ. For the CDR3, the DNA is TGCGCCAGCAGCTTGGAGGCTAGCGGGGGGGCGGCGCAGTATTTT. Protein: CASSLEASGGAAQYF.

The rearrangement joins TRBV9 to TRBJ2-7, with 10 bases fitting TRBD1. J was trimmed by 2 bases and V by 0 bases; bases with no gene match: 5. Germline loops: CDR1 SGDLS, CDR2 YYNGEE. This CDR3 is built from 16 residues. In DNA form, the CDR3 reads TGTGCCAGCAGCGTAGGCGGACAGGGGGACGCCTACGAGCAGTACTTC. As protein: CASSVGGQGDAYEQYF.

This clonotype showed up many times. This chain links TRBV20-1 with TRBJ1-4; no reliable D call. V was shortened by 1 base and J by 0 bases, with 3 bases between the two germline ends. The CDR3 runs 13 residues. Germline V gene sequence: CDR1 DFQATT, CDR2 SNEGSKA (reference sequence). CDR3 bases: TGCAGTGCTAGAGGAGCAACTAATGAAAAACTGTTTTTT. This sequence encodes CSARGATNEKLFF.

This clonotype was observed once. One junction end disagrees with the germline gene, perhaps due to a read error. This chain links TRBV24-1 with TRBJ1-6, with TRBD1 identical over 7 bases. The CDR3 sequence is 14 residues long. The V gene's germline CDR1 is KGHDR and CDR2 SFDVKD. CDR3 DNA sequence: TGTGCCACCAGAGGGACAGAGAATAATTCACCCCCCCACTTT. Amino acid sequence: CATRGTENNSPPHF.

V is TRBV19 and J is TRBJ2-3; 8 bases line up with TRBD2. CDR1 is LNHDA and CDR2 is SQIVND in the germline V gene (reference sequence). The J segment lost 2 bases and the V segment lost 7 bases, leaving 2 bases of the junction unmatched. This CDR3 contains 13 residues. CDR3 sequence (DNA): TGTGCCAGTAAGCGGGGGTACACAGATACGCAGTATTTT. It specifies CASKRGYTDTQYF.

This clonotype was picked up many times. The V gene is TRBV6-1, the J gene TRBJ2-5; 11 bases agree with TRBD2. Germline V CDR1 and CDR2: MNHNS, SASEGT. With V trimmed by 6 bases and J by 5 bases, 8 bases remained unmatched. This CDR3 is 15 amino acids long. This CDR3 is CASRALAGGRETQYF. The CDR3 DNA is TGTGCCAGCAGGGCTTTAGCGGGGGGGCGGGAGACCCAGTACTTC.

This clonotype was seen ten or more times. V and J are TRBV30 and TRBJ1-5, with a possible D match to TRBD1 (5 bases). V gave up 1 base and J gave up 6 bases, with 13 bases separating them. Per the germline V gene, CDR1 is GTSNPN and CDR2 is SVGIG (reference sequence). The length of the CDR3 is 14 residues. CDR3 sequence: CAWSESGWSQPQHF. The CDR3 DNA reads TGTGCCTGGAGTGAATCAGGGTGGAGTCAGCCCCAGCATTTT.

In its sample, this clonotype was seen many times. V gene TRBV2 combines with J gene TRBJ1-5; possibly TRBD1 for D (5 bases). V lost 6 bases and J lost 0, with 18 bases in between. In germline, CDR1 is SNHLY, CDR2 FYNNEI. This CDR3 is 17 amino acids long. The CDR3 region has the DNA TGTGCCAGCAGCTTCAGACAGCTTACCTATAGCAATCAGCCCCAGCATTTT. It codes for CASSFRQLTYSNQPQHF.

A few counts support this clonotype. V gene TRBV4-1 combines with J gene TRBJ1-6, with 10 bases matching TRBD1. The CDR3 loop spans 16 amino acids. The germline V gene has CDR1 MGHRA and CDR2 YSYEKL. With V trimmed by 1 base and J by 10 bases, 7 bases remained unmatched. For the CDR3, the DNA is TGCGCCAGCAGCCAAGTGTGGACAGGGGGGATATCACCCCTCCACTTT. Translation: CASSQVWTGGISPLHF.

The genes are TRBV13 and TRBJ1-2, with D hard to call. The V and J ends lost 1 base and 4 bases respectively, with 10 bases between them. The CDR3 extends over 14 amino acids. From germline, CDR1 is PRHDT and CDR2 FYEKMQ (reference sequence). CDR3 in DNA: TGTGCCAGCAGCTTAGTTGGTTTCAGCTATGGCTACACCTTC. This codes for CASSLVGFSYGYTF. Combining the CDR3 with reference TRBV13 and TRBJ1-2 gives the whole variable domain AAGVIQSPRHLIKEKRETATLKCYPIPRHDTVYWYQQGPGQDPQFLISFYEKMQSDKGSIPDRFSAQQFSDYHSELNMSSLELGDSALYFCASSLVGFSYGYTFGSGTRLTVV.

The CDR3 protein is CASSSDRGKSRTEAFF. CDR3 bases: TGTGCCAGCAGCTCCGACAGGGGGAAATCTCGAACTGAAGCTTTCTTT. The rearrangement joins TRBV13 to TRBJ1-1; 9 positions match TRBD1. CDR1 PRHDT and CDR2 FYEKMQ come from the germline V gene (reference sequence). The CDR3 loop spans 16 amino acids. The ends lost 4 bases at V and 5 bases at J; junction bases unmatched: 11. The full variable domain, in which reference TRBV13 and TRBJ1-1 provide the parts outside the CDR3, is AAGVIQSPRHLIKEKRETATLKCYPIPRHDTVYWYQQGPGQDPQFLISFYEKMQSDKGSIPDRFSAQQFSDYHSELNMSSLELGDSALYFCASSSDRGKSRTEAFFGQGTRLTVV.